One and the same sample provided the 8 T cell receptor beta chains below, sequenced in a study of OX40 agonist ivuxolimab in advanced cancers. The protocol was immunoSEQ multiplex PCR, while the TCRdb copy is restricted to in-frame clones and leaves out a portion. The sample lists 50,000 to 75,000 clones; roughly 90% were seen once. Sequences were derived from CD4+ or CD8+ T cells sorted from blood, sampled in a trial of the OX40 agonist ivuxolimab. The receptor set was obtained from an adult with an advanced solid tumor such as melanoma, head and neck, liver or kidney cancer.

The gene calls are TRBV2 and TRBJ1-1, with TRBD1 identical over 8 bases. J lost 4 bases, V lost 6 bases, and 4 bases had no gene match. CDR1 is SNHLY and CDR2 is FYNNEI in the germline V gene. The CDR3 has 13 residues. The CDR3 nucleotides read TGTGCCAGCAGCCGGGACAGGACCACTGAAGCTTTCTTT. Translation gives CASSRDRTTEAFF.

This CDR3 is CASSSTLRDGSYEQYF. The CDR3 nucleotides read TGTGCCAGCAGCTCGACCCTCCGGGACGGCTCCTACGAGCAGTACTTC. The chain recombines TRBV7-9 with TRBJ2-7, with D perhaps being TRBD1 or TRBD2 (5 bases each). Germline V gene data show CDR1 as SEHNR and CDR2 as FQNEAQ (reference sequence). V lost 4 bases and J 0 bases, leaving 16 bases between the germline ends. The CDR3 spans 16 residues.

This clone was seen more than once but under ten times. The V gene is TRBV7-9, the J gene TRBJ1-2; 10 bases line up with TRBD1. Looked up from germline, CDR1 is SEHNR and CDR2 is FQNEAQ (reference sequence). Unmatched junction bases numbered 4, after V lost 4 bases and J lost 5 bases. CDR3 size: 14 residues. The CDR3 here is CASSSGQGTYGYTF. The CDR3 DNA reads as TGTGCCAGCAGCTCGGGACAGGGGACATATGGCTACACCTTC.

The gene calls are TRBV5-4 and TRBJ1-1; D is possibly TRBD1 (6 bases). The V and J ends lost 4 bases and 1 base respectively, with 11 bases between them. CDR3 length: 14 amino acids. Looked up from germline, CDR1 is SGHNT and CDR2 is YYREEE (reference sequence). The CDR3: CASSGTGANTEAFF. The CDR3 nucleotides are TGTGCCAGCAGCGGAACGGGGGCGAACACTGAAGCTTTCTTT. Complete variable domain (other parts from reference TRBV5-4 and TRBJ1-1): ETGVTQSPTHLIKTRGQQVTLRCSSQSGHNTVSWYQQALGQGPQFIFQYYREEENGRGNFPPRFSGLQFPNYSSELNVNALELDDSALYLCASSGTGANTEAFFGQGTRLTVV.

V is TRBV18 and J is TRBJ2-1; 12 nucleotides match TRBD2. V lost 0 bases and J lost 7; bases outside the gene matches: 4. CDR3 length: 16 residues. Germline lookup yields CDR1 KGHSH and CDR2 LQKENI. The CDR3 protein is CASSPPSSGGGNEQFF. CDR3 nucleotide sequence: TGTGCCAGCTCACCACCGTCTAGCGGGGGGGGGAATGAGCAGTTCTTC.

The chain carries TRBV5-1 and TRBJ1-2; D perhaps matches TRBD1 (6 bases). The CDR3 consists of 15 residues. Germline lookup yields CDR1 SGHRS and CDR2 YFSETQ. V lost 0 bases to trimming and J lost 5 bases, with 14 bases between them. CDR3 loop: CASSLAGTPNYGYTF. The CDR3 region has the DNA TGCGCCAGCAGCTTGGCCGGGACACCAAATTATGGCTACACCTTC.

About this clone: One end of the junction is discordant with germline, which a read error may explain. The V gene is TRBV6-6, the J gene TRBJ2-7; no clear D gene. Germline CDR1 is MNHNY and CDR2 is SVGAGI (reference sequence). The CDR3 is 15 amino acids. The CDR3 DNA is TGTGCCAGCAGCTACTCCCTAACGGTAGGGAACGAGCAGTACTTC. It is translated as CASSYSLTVGNEQYF.

This clone occurred once. The chain recombines TRBV5-4 with TRBJ2-7; the match to TRBD1 covers 8 bases. The CDR3 runs 14 residues. Per the germline V gene, CDR1 is SGHNT and CDR2 is YYREEE (reference sequence). The V and J ends lost 0 bases and 3 bases, in that order; junction bases with no gene match: 2. The chain's CDR3 is CASSLGQGIYEQYF. As DNA, the CDR3 is TGTGCCAGCAGCTTGGGACAGGGGATCTACGAGCAGTACTTC.